This section outlines one TCR beta chain sequence together with its context. These data are taken from a study of blood T cell repertoires in COVID-19. How the authors handled the data: Estimation of nucleated cell counts relied on the amplification of reference gene primers. The assay was immunoSEQ multiplex PCR, and TCRdb's table has in-frame clones only and misses some. V and J calls and clone size are given by that table; D and trimming were obtained from the DNA. The data hold approximately 150,000 clones, with roughly nine tenths observed a single time. The specimen sequenced was peripheral blood. The source is a man aged 18 to 29 with COVID-19, enrolled during active disease.

The CDR3, as DNA: TGCGCCAGCAGCTTGCGAGGCCACAACTACGAGCAGTACTTC. Its translation is CASSLRGHNYEQYF. The chain couples TRBV5-1 to TRBJ2-7; D not certain. Germline CDR1 and CDR2: SGHRS and YFSETQ. The V end was cut by 1 base, the J end by 3 bases, with 11 bases between. The CDR3 extends over 14 amino acids.